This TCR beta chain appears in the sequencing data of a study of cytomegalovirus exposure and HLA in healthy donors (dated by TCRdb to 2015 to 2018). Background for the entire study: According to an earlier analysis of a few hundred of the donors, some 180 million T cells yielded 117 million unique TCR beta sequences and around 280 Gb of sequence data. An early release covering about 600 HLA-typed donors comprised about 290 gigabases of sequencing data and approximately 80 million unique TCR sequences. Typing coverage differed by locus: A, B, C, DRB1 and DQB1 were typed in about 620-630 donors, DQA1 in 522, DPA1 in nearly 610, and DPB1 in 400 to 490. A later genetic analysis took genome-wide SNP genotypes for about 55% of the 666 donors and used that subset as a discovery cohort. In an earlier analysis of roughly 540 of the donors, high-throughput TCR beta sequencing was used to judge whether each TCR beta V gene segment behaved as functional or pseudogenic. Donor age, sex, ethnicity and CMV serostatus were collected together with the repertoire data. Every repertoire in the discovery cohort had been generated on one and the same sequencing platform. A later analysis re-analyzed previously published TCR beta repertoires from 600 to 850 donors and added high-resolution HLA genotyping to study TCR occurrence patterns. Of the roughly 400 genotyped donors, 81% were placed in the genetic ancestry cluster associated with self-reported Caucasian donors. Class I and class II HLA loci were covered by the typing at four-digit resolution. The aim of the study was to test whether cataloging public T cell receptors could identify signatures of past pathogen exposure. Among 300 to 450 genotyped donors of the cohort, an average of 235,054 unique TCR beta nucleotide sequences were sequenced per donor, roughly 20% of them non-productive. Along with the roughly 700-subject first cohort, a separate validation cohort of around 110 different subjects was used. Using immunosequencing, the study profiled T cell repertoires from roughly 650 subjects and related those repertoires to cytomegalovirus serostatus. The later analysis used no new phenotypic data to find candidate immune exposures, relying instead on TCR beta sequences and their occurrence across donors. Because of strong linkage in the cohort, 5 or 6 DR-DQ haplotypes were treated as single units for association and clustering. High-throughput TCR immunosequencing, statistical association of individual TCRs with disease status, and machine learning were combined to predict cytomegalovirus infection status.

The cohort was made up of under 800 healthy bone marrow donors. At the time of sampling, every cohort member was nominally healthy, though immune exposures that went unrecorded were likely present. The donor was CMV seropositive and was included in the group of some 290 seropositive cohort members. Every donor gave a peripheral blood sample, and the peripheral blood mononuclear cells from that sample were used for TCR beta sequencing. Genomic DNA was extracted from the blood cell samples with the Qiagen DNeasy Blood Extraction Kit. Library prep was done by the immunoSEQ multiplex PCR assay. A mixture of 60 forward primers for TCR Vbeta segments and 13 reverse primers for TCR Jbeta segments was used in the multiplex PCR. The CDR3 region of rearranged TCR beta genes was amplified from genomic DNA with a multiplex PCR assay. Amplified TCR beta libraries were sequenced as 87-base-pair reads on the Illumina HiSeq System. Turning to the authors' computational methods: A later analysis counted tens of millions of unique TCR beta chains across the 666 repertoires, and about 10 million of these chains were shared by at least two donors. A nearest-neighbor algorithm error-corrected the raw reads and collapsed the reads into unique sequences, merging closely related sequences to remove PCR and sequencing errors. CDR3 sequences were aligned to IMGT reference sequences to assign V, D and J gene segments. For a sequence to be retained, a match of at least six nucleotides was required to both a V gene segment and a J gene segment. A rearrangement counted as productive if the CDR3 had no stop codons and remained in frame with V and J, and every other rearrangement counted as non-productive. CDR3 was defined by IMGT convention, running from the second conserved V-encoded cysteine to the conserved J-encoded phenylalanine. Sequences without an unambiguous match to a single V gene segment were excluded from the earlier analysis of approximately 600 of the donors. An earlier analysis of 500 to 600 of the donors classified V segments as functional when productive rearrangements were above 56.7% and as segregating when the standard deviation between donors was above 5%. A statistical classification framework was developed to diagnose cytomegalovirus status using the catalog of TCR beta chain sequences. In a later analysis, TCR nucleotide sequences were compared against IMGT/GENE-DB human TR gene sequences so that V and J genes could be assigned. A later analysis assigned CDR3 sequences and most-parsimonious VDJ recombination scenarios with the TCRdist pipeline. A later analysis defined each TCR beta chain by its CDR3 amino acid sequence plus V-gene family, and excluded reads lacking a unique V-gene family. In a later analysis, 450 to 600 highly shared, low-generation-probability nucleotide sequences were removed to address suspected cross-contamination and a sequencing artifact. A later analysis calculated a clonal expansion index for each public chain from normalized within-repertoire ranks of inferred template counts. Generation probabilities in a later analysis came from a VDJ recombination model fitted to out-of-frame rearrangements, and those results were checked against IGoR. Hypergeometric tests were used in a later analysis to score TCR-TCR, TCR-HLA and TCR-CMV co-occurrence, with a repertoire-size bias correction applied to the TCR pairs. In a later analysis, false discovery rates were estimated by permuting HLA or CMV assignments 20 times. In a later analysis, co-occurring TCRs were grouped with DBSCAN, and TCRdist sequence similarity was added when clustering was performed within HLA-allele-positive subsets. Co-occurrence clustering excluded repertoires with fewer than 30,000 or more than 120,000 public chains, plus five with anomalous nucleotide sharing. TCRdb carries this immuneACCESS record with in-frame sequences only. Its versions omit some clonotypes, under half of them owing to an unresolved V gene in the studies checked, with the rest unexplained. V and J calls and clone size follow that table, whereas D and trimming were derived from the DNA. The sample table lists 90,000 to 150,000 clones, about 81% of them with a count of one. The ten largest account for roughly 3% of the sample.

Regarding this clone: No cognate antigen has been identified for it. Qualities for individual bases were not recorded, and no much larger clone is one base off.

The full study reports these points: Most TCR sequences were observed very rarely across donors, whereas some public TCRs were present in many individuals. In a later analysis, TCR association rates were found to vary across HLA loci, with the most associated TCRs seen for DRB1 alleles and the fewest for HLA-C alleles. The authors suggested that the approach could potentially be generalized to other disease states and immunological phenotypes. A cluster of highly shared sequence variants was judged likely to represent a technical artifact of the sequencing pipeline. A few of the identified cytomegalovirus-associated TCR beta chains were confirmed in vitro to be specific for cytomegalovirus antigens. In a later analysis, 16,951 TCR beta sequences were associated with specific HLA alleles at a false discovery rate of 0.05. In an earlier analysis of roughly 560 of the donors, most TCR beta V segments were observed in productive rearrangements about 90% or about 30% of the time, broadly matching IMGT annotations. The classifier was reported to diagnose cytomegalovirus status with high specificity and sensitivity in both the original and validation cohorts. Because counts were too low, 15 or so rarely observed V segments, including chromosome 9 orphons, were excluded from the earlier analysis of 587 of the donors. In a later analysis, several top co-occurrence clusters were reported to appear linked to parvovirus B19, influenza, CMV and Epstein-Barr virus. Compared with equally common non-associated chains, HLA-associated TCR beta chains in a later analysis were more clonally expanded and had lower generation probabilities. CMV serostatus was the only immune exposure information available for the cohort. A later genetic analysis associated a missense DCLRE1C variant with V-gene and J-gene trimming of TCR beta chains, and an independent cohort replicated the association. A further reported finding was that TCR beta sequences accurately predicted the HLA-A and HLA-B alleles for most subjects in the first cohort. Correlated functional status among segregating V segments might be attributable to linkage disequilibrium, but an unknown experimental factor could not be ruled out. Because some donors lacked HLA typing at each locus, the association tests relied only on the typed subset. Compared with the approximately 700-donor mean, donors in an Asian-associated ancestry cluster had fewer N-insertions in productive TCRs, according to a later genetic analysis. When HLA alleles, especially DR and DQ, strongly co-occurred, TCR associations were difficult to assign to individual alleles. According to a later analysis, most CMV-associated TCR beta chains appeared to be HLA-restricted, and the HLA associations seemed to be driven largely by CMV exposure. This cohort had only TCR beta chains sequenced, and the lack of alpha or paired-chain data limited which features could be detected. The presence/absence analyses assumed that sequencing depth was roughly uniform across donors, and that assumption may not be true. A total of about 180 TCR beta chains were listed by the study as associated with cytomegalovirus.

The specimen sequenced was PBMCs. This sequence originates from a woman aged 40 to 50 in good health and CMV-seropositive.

The CDR3 protein: CAWSTGGVLGEQYF. The nucleotide sequence reads as follows: TGTGCCTGGAGTACGGGGGGGGTTTTGGGGGAGCAGTACTTC. This sequence uses TRBV30 and TRBJ2-7, with 8 bases in between that match TRBD2. Germline trimming amounts to 2 bases on V and 7 bases on J, with 10 as the count of junction bases outside the gene matches. Its CDR3 holds 14 amino acids, cysteine through phenylalanine. CDR3 DNA only is kept here, 42 bases in frame from base 1. CDR1 and CDR2 are read off the germline V gene (reference sequence) as GTSNPN and SVGIG.